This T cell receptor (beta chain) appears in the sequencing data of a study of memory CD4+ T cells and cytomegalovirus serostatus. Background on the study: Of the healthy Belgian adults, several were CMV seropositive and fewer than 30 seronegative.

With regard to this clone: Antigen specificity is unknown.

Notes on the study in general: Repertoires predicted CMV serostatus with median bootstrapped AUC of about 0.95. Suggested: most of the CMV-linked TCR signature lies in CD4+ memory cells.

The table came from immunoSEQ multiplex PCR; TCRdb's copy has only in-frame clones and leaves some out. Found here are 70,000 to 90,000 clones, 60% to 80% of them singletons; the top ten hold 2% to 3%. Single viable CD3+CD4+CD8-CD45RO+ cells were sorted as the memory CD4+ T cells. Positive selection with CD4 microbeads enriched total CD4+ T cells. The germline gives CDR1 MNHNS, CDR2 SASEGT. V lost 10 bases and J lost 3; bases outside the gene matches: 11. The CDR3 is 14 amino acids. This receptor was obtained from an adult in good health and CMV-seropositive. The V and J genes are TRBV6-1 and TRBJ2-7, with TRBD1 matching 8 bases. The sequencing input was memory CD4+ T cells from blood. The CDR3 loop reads CAIDDRGLLYEQYF. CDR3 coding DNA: TGTGCCATCGACGACAGGGGCTTACTCTACGAGCAGTACTTC.